This TCR beta chain was documented in a study of shared clonotypes between healthy human individuals. Germline CDR1 and CDR2: MGHDK and SYGVNS. There are 13 residues in the CDR3. Trimming took 6 bases from V and 5 from J, leaving 12 bases between them. Profiling relied on immunoSEQ multiplex PCR, and the TCRdb table lists in-frame clones only, not all of them. The profile shows approximately 530,000 clones, around 95% of them singletons. V gene TRBV25-1 combines with J gene TRBJ2-3, with D possibly being TRBD2 (5 bases). This TCR derives from a woman in her 30s in good health. Sequenced input: naive CD4+ T cells sorted from blood. The subset was: CD45RA+ positively selected. The CDR3 bases are TGTGCCAGCAGAGCTAGCCCGGAAGATACGCAGTATTTT. This translates into CASRASPEDTQYF.